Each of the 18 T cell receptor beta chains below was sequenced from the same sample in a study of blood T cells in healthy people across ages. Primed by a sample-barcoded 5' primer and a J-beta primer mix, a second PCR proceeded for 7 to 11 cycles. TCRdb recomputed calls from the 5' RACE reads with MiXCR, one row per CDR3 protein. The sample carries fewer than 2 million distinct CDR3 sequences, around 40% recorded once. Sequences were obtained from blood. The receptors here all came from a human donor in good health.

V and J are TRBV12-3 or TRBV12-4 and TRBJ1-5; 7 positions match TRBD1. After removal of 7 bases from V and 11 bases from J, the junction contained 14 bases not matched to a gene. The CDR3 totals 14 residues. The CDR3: CASNGQGVGIAQHF. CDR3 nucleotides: TGTGCCAGCAACGGGCAGGGGGTAGGTATTGCCCAGCATTTT.

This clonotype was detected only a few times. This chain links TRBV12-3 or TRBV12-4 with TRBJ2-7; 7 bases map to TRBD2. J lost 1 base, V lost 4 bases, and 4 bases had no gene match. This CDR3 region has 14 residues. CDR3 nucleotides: TGTGCCAGCAGTTGGGCTAGCGGTTCCTACGAGCAGTACTTC. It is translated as CASSWASGSYEQYF.

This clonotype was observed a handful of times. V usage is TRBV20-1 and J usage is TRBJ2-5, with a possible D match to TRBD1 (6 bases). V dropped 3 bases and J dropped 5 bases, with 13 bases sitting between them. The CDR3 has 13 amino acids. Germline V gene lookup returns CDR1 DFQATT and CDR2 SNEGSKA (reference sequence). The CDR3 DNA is TGCAGTGCTAGTCTTTCAGGGGCTGAGACCCAGTACTTC. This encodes CSASLSGAETQYF.

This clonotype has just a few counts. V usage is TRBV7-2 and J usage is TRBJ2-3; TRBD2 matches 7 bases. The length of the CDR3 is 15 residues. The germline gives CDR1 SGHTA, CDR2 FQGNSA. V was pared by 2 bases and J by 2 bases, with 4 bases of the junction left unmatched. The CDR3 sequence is CASSLNGGNTDTQYF. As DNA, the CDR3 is TGTGCCAGCAGCTTAAACGGGGGGAACACAGATACGCAGTATTTT.

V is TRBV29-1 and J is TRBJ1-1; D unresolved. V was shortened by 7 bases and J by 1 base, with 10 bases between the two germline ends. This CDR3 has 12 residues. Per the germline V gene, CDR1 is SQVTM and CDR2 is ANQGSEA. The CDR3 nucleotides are TGCAGCGCCAAGGGTGCGAACACTGAAGCTTTCTTT. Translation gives CSAKGANTEAFF.

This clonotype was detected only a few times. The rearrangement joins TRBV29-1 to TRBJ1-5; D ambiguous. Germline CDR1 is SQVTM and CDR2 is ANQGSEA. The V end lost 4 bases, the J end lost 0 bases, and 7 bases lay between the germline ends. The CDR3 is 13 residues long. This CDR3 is CSVGGNSNQPQHF. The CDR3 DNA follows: TGCAGCGTTGGCGGAAATAGCAATCAGCCCCAGCATTTT.

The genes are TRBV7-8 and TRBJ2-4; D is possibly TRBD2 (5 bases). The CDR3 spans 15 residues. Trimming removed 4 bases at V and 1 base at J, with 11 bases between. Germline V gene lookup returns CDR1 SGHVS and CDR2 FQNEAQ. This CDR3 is CASSSEVGAKNIQYF. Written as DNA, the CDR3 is TGTGCCAGCAGCTCGGAGGTCGGGGCCAAAAACATTCAGTACTTC.

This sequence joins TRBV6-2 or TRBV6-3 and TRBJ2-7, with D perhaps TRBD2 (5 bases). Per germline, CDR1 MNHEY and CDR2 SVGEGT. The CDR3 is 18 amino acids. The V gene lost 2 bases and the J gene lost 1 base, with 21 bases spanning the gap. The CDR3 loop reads CASSYTKGDGRGSYEQYF. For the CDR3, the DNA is TGTGCCAGCAGTTACACGAAGGGCGATGGACGGGGTTCCTACGAGCAGTACTTC.

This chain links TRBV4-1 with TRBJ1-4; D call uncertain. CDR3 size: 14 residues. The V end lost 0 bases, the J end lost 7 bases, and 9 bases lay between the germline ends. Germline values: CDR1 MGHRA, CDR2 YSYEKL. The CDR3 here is CASSQEWGSEKLFF. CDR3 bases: TGCGCCAGCAGCCAAGAATGGGGTTCTGAAAAACTGTTTTTT.

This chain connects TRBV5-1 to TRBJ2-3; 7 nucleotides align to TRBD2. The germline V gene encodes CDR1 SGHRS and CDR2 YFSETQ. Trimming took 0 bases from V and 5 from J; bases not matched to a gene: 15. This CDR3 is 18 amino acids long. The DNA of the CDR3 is TGCGCCAGCAGCTTGGAGGGACTAAGTTGGAGGGGCGGAGATACGCAGTATTTT. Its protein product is CASSLEGLSWRGGDTQYF.

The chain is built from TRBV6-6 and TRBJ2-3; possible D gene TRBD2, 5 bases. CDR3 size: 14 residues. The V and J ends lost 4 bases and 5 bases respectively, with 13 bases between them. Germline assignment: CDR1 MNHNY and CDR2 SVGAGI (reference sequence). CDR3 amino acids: CASSSGNQLDTQYF. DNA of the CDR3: TGTGCCAGCAGTTCCGGGAACCAGCTAGATACGCAGTATTTT.

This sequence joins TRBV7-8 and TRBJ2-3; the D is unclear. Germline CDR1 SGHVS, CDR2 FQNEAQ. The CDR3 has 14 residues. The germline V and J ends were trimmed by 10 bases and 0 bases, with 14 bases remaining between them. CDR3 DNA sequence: TGTGCCACCTGCTCGGCGCGAAGCACAGATACGCAGTATTTT. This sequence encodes CATCSARSTDTQYF.

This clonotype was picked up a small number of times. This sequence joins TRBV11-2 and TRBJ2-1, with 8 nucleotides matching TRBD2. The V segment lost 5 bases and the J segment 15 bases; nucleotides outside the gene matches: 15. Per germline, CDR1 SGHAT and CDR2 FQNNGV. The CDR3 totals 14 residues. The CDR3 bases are TGTGCCAGCAGCCGTCGAGGCAGCGGGGGCACCTCGTTCTTC. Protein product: CASSRRGSGGTSFF. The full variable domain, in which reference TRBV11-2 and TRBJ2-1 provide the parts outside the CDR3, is EAGVAQSPRYKIIEKRQSVAFWCNPISGHATLYWYQQILGQGPKLLIQFQNNGVVDDSQLPKDRFSAERLKGVDSTLKIQPAKLEDSAVYLCASSRRGSGGTSFFGPGTRLTVL.

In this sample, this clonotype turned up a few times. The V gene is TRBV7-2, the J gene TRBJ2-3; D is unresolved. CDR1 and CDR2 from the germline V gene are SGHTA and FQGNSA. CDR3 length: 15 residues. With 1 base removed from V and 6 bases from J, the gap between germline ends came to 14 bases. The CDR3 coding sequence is TGTGCCAGCAGCTTAGGAGCAACCGTCAGGGATACGCAGTATTTT. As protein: CASSLGATVRDTQYF.

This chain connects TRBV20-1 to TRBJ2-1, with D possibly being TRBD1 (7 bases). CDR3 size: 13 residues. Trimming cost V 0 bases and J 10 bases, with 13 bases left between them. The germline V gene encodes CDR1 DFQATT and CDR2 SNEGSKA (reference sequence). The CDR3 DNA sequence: TGCAGTGCTAGAGACGCGGGACAGCGAGAGCAGTTCTTC. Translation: CSARDAGQREQFF.

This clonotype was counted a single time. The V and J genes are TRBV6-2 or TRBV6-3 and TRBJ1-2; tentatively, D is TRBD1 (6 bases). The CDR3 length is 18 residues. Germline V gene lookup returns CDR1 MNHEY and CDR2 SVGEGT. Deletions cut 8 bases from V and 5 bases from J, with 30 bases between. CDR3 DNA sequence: TGTGCCAGCGCTCAGCGACCGGGGGGCGGAGATTTCGGGTATGGCTACACCTTC. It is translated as CASAQRPGGGDFGYGYTF.

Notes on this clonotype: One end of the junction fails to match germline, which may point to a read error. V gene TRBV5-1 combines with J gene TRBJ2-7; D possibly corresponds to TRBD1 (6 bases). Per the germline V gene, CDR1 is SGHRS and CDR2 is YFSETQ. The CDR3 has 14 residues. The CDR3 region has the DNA TGCGCCTGCAGCTTGGGCCAGGGGATTTACGAGCAGTACTTC. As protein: CACSLGQGIYEQYF.

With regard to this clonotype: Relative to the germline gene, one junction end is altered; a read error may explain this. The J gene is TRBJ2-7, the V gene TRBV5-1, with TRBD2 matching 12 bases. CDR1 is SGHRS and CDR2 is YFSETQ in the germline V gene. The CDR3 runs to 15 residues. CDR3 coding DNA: TGCGCCAGCAGCCCTGGACTAGCGGGGACCTACGGGCAGTACTTC. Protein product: CASSPGLAGTYGQYF. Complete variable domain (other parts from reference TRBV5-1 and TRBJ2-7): KAGVTQTPRYLIKTRGQQVTLSCSPISGHRSVSWYQQTPGQGLQFLFEYFSETQRNKGNFPGRFSGRQFSNSRSEMNVSTLELGDSALYLCASSPGLAGTYGQYFGPGTRLTVT.